Presented here are 9 T cell receptor beta chains from one specimen sequenced in a study of blood T cell repertoires in COVID-19. Some clones are missing from TCRdb's copy, which holds only in-frame ones; the method was immunoSEQ multiplex PCR. The data hold a few hundred thousand clones, with 70% to 90% observed a single time. Material for sequencing was peripheral blood. These receptors were collected from a woman aged 25 to 39 who had recovered from COVID-19.

V and J are TRBV10-3 and TRBJ1-4; 7 bases are shared with TRBD1. CDR3 size: 16 residues. Germline assignment: CDR1 ENHRY and CDR2 SYGVKD. V shed 5 bases and J 5 bases; nucleotides not matched to a gene: 11. For the CDR3, the DNA is TGTGCCATCAGTACAGGGGCAGCCGGGGGAAATGAAAAACTGTTTTTT. This gives the protein CAISTGAAGGNEKLFF.

The chain carries TRBV4-1 and TRBJ2-1; TRBD2 aligns across 10 bases. In germline, CDR1 is MGHRA, CDR2 YSYEKL. The CDR3 has 15 amino acids. V lost 1 base to trimming and J lost 7 bases; unmatched junction nucleotides: 4. This chain's CDR3 is CASSQGQRGGNEQFF. CDR3 bases: TGCGCCAGCAGCCAAGGTCAGCGGGGGGGAAATGAGCAGTTCTTC.

The CDR3 region has the DNA TGTGCCAGCAGCTTAGGGCCTGACTATGGCTACACCTTC. Protein product: CASSLGPDYGYTF. The V and J genes are TRBV7-2 and TRBJ1-2; D is unclear. This CDR3 has 13 residues. Germline assignment: CDR1 SGHTA and CDR2 FQGNSA. Trimming took 1 base from V and 3 from J, leaving 6 bases between them.

In its sample, this clone was seen a few times. V gene TRBV6-1 combines with J gene TRBJ1-5; D is undetermined. This CDR3 has 14 amino acids. V dropped 1 base and J dropped 3 bases, with 7 bases sitting between them. In germline, CDR1 is MNHNS, CDR2 SASEGT. The CDR3 coding sequence is TGTGCCAGCAGTGAAGGACAAATCAATCAGCCCCAGCATTTT. Its translation: CASSEGQINQPQHF.

This chain uses TRBV7-3 with TRBJ2-1; possibly TRBD2 for D (5 bases). The V end lost 5 bases, the J end lost 1 base, and 18 bases lay between the germline ends. Looked up from germline, CDR1 is SGHTA and CDR2 is FQGTGA. There are 17 residues in the CDR3. The CDR3 region is CASSADSTLRSYNEQFF. The CDR3 DNA sequence: TGTGCCAGCAGCGCGGACTCGACCCTCAGGTCCTACAATGAGCAGTTCTTC.

A single count supports this clone. This chain links TRBV11-2 with TRBJ2-5; D may be TRBD2 (6 bases). Germline CDR1 and CDR2: SGHAT and FQNNGV. The CDR3 extends over 14 amino acids. The V end lost 1 base, the J end lost 3 bases, and 9 bases lay between the germline ends. CDR3 sequence reads: CASSLGAGKETQYF. Written as DNA, the CDR3 is TGTGCCAGCAGCTTAGGTGCGGGGAAAGAGACCCAGTACTTC.

The chain employs TRBV29-1 and TRBJ1-1; weak D call: TRBD1 (5 bases). CDR3 length: 12 residues. The ends were cut back, 7 bases at V and 4 bases at J, with 13 bases in the middle. CDR1 SQVTM and CDR2 ANQGSEA come from the germline V gene. The CDR3 is CSGQGFATEAFF. Written as DNA, the CDR3 is TGCAGCGGGCAGGGTTTCGCCACTGAAGCTTTCTTT.

The chain is built from TRBV28 and TRBJ1-2; maybe TRBD1 (5 bases). Germline lookup yields CDR1 MDHEN and CDR2 SYDVKM. The CDR3 is 14 residues long. V was shortened by 6 bases and J by 3 bases, with 14 bases between the two germline ends. CDR3 sequence (DNA): TGTGCCAGCAGATACCAGGGCCACCACTATGGCTACACCTTC. Protein product: CASRYQGHHYGYTF.

CDR3 loop: CAISESAGNTEAFF. For the CDR3, the DNA is TGTGCCATCAGTGAGTCAGCCGGGAACACTGAAGCTTTCTTT. The J gene is TRBJ1-1, the V gene TRBV10-3; D is unresolved. Between the trimmed V and J ends, which lost 0 bases and 1 base, there was a span of 6 bases. The CDR3 extends over 14 amino acids. Germline lookup yields CDR1 ENHRY and CDR2 SYGVKD.